This entry lists 21 T cell receptor beta chains sequenced from one sample in a study of Siglec-9 on CD8 T cells in melanoma (dated by TCRdb to about 2019). Libraries came from the immunoSEQ multiplex PCR assay. Here the immuneACCESS table is served through TCRdb, limited to in-frame sequences with V and J called. Missing clones are a known gap in these copies; in checked studies unresolved V genes cover under half, and the rest lacks a known reason. The sample profile shows about 30,000 clones; 75% to 85% of them were found once. The top ten clonotypes cover 5.8% of the sample. Source material: Siglec-9- CD8+ T cells sorted from blood. The cell subset or site label for this specimen denotes: CD8 T cells lacking Siglec-9. These TCRs come from a human donor in good health.

The V gene is TRBV19, the J gene TRBJ1-2; no reliable D call. The V and J ends lost 3 bases and 0 bases respectively, with 11 bases between them. Germline-derived CDR1 and CDR2 are LNHDA and SQIVND (reference sequence). CDR3 length: 15 amino acids. The CDR3 DNA reads as TGTGCCAGTAGTATCGGACGCGGGCCTAACTATGGCTACACCTTC. This sequence encodes CASSIGRGPNYGYTF.

The rearrangement uses TRBV6-1 and TRBJ2-7; 12 bases line up with TRBD2. CDR3 length: 18 amino acids. Germline V lookup: CDR1 MNHNS, CDR2 SASEGT. Trimming removed 0 bases from V and 7 bases from J; junction bases left unmatched: 13. The CDR3: CASSEAASGRAPHGEQYV. The DNA for the CDR3 is TGTGCCAGCAGTGAAGCGGCTAGCGGGAGGGCTCCCCACGGGGAGCAGTACGTC.

The chain uses TRBV29-1 and TRBJ2-4; no clear D. The CDR3 has 15 amino acids. The germline gives CDR1 SQVTM, CDR2 ANQGSEA. V gave up 0 bases and J gave up 0 bases, with 9 bases separating them. The CDR3 DNA follows: TGCAGCGTTGAAGATCGCGACGGAGCCAAAAACATTCAGTACTTC. This translates into CSVEDRDGAKNIQYF. Looking up the rest from reference TRBV29-1 and TRBJ2-4 gives the full variable domain: SAVISQKPSRDICQRGTSLTIQCQVDSQVTMMFWYRQQPGQSLTLIATANQGSEATYESGFVIDKFPISRPNLTFSTLTVSNMSPEDSSIYLCSVEDRDGAKNIQYFGAGTRLSVL.

This clone is a singleton in its sample. The chain carries TRBV6-1 and TRBJ2-7; no firm D call. CDR1 and CDR2 (germline): MNHNS, SASEGT. There are 13 residues in the CDR3. Trimming removed 2 bases from V and 7 bases from J, with 12 bases in between. CDR3 nucleotides: TGTGCCAGCAGTGAAATCGATGGCAGAGAGCAGTACTTC. Translating gives CASSEIDGREQYF.

The chain carries TRBV28 and TRBJ1-3; D may be TRBD1 (5 bases). CDR1 and CDR2 from the germline V gene are MDHEN and SYDVKM. V lost 7 bases and J lost 6, with 13 bases in between. There are 13 residues in the CDR3. CDR3: CASKRDGLNTIYF. DNA for the CDR3: TGTGCCAGCAAGAGGGACGGCCTAAACACCATATATTTT.

The rearrangement uses TRBV5-6 and TRBJ2-5, with D perhaps matching TRBD1 or TRBD2 (5 bases each). CDR1 is SGHDT and CDR2 is YYEEEE in the germline V gene. V gave up 1 base and J gave up 1 base, with 14 bases separating them. The CDR3 length is 16 residues. CDR3 nucleotides: TGTGCCAGCAGCTTGATGACACTGGGGGTCCAAGAGACCCAGTACTTC. This encodes CASSLMTLGVQETQYF.

The rearrangement links TRBV6-5 to TRBJ2-3; 9 positions match TRBD2. This CDR3 is built from 16 residues. J gave up 2 bases and V 0 bases, and 3 bases lay outside the gene matches. CDR1 and CDR2 from the germline V gene are MNHEY and SVGAGI. In DNA form, the CDR3 reads TGTGCCAGCAGTTACTCCCTAGCGGGGTACACAGATACGCAGTATTTT. It codes for CASSYSLAGYTDTQYF.

This clone has a handful of counts. The rearrangement links TRBV7-2 to TRBJ2-1; 9 bases agree with TRBD2. The CDR3 has 15 amino acids. CDR1 and CDR2 (germline): SGHTA, FQGNSA. The V and J ends lost 5 bases and 4 bases, in that order; junction bases with no gene match: 6. CDR3 in DNA: TGTGCCAGCAGCCGTACTAGCGGGCCTTACAATGAGCAGTTCTTC. It codes for CASSRTSGPYNEQFF.

V usage is TRBV25-1 and J usage is TRBJ1-2, with D maybe TRBD1 (5 bases). CDR3 length: 13 amino acids. Trimming removed 3 bases from V and 2 bases from J, with 7 bases in between. Looked up from germline, CDR1 is MGHDK and CDR2 is SYGVNS. CDR3 DNA sequence: TGTGCCAGCAGTGATCAGGGAAACTATGGCTACACCTTC. Its translation is CASSDQGNYGYTF.

The chain links TRBV27 to TRBJ2-1, with D possibly being TRBD1 or TRBD2 (5 bases each). Per the germline V gene, CDR1 is MNHEY and CDR2 is SMNVEV (reference sequence). The CDR3 length is 16 residues. The germline V and J ends were trimmed by 1 base and 6 bases, with 16 bases remaining between them. The CDR3 bases are TGTGCCAGCAGTTTATTGGGGGAGATCCCGGCCAATGAGCAGTTCTTC. It specifies CASSLLGEIPANEQFF.

On this clone itself: Germline is not matched at one junction end, which may reflect a read error. CDR3 residues: CASSLSENSGNTIYF. In DNA form, the CDR3 reads TGTGCTAGCAGCTTAAGTGAGAACTCTGGAAACACCATATATTTT. The V and J genes are TRBV7-7 and TRBJ1-3; D not certain. CDR1 and CDR2 (germline): SSHAT, FNYEAQ (reference sequence). This CDR3 region has 15 residues.

The V and J genes are TRBV19 and TRBJ2-1; 7 nucleotides line up with TRBD2. The CDR3 spans 14 residues. CDR1 is LNHDA and CDR2 is SQIVND in the germline V gene (reference sequence). Trimming took 6 bases from V and 6 from J; bases not matched to a gene: 8. The CDR3 is CASRNGGDFNEQFF. Here the CDR3 DNA reads TGTGCCAGTAGAAATGGGGGGGACTTCAATGAGCAGTTCTTC.

The chain combines TRBV29-1 with TRBJ1-1; D unclear. This CDR3 has 10 residues. The germline V gene has CDR1 SQVTM and CDR2 ANQGSEA. Deletions cut 5 bases from V and 3 bases from J, with 4 bases between. CDR3 amino acids: CSVMDTEAFF. The CDR3, as DNA: TGCAGCGTTATGGACACTGAAGCTTTCTTT.

The CDR3 loop is CASSSSTGGRLAFTGELFF. The CDR3 DNA follows: TGCGCCAGCAGCTCCAGCACAGGGGGCAGACTAGCTTTCACCGGGGAGCTGTTTTTT. The chain recombines TRBV5-1 with TRBJ2-2, with 9 bases aligning to TRBD1. The CDR3 covers 19 residues. The J segment lost 4 bases and the V segment lost 3 bases, leaving 16 bases of the junction unmatched. The germline V gene encodes CDR1 SGHRS and CDR2 YFSETQ.

Worth noting for this clone: One end of the junction does not line up with germline, which may come from a read error. The rearrangement links TRBV6-5 to TRBJ1-4; no reliable D call. The V gene's germline CDR1 is MNHEY and CDR2 SVGAGI. The CDR3 has 13 amino acids. CDR3 in DNA: TGTGCCAGCAGTAGCCTCAAGGAGCGTCCCGAGATTTTT. Translating it yields CASSSLKERPEIF.

The table lists this clone with a few counts. This chain links TRBV14 with TRBJ1-2; no reliable D call. Germline V lookup: CDR1 SGHDN, CDR2 FVKESK. Trimming shortened V by 0 bases and J by 7 bases, and 15 bases separated the two germline ends. The CDR3 totals 15 residues. The CDR3 nucleotides are TGTGCCAGCAGCCAAGAACGTCAGAGCGAGTGTGGCTACACCTTC. It codes for CASSQERQSECGYTF.

V usage is TRBV27 and J usage is TRBJ2-7; a weak D match, TRBD2 (6 bases). This CDR3 is 12 amino acids long. V was clipped by 3 bases and J by 4 bases, with 7 bases between them. The germline V gene encodes CDR1 MNHEY and CDR2 SMNVEV (reference sequence). CDR3 nucleotides: TGTGCCAGCAGTTTTCGGGGGTACGAGCAGTACTTC. The encoded protein is CASSFRGYEQYF.

The chain has TRBV27 and TRBJ2-1; TRBD1 might be the D (6 bases). CDR3 size: 12 residues. Germline assignment: CDR1 MNHEY and CDR2 SMNVEV (reference sequence). The germline V and J ends were trimmed by 2 bases and 11 bases, with 10 bases remaining between them. The CDR3 DNA sequence: TGTGCCAGCAGTTTACCAGGGGAAAAGCAGTTCTTC. Its protein product is CASSLPGEKQFF.

This clone was detected only once. This rearrangement joins TRBV6-6 to TRBJ2-1; maybe TRBD2 (6 bases). The CDR3 contains 13 residues. Trimming shortened V by 7 bases and J by 6 bases, and 13 bases separated the two germline ends. Germline-derived CDR1 and CDR2 are MNHNY and SVGAGI (reference sequence). The CDR3 spells CASNTPGGNEQFF. The CDR3 DNA sequence: TGTGCCAGCAATACTCCCGGGGGCAATGAGCAGTTCTTC.

The chain recombines TRBV5-1 with TRBJ2-1, with TRBD2 matching 7 bases. Germline loops: CDR1 SGHRS, CDR2 YFSETQ. V gave up 4 bases and J gave up 1 base; unmatched junction bases: 8. This CDR3 spans 16 amino acids. Here the CDR3 DNA reads TGCGCCAGCAGCGGAACCGGGACTACTTCCTACAATGAGCAGTTCTTC. This encodes CASSGTGTTSYNEQFF.

This rearrangement joins TRBV27 to TRBJ2-7; TRBD1 agrees at 8 bases. The CDR3 spans 13 residues. V trimming: 8 bases; J trimming: 6 bases; junction bases outside the gene matches: 9. In germline, CDR1 is MNHEY, CDR2 SMNVEV (reference sequence). The CDR3 DNA is TGTGCCAGCGGCTACCAGGGGGCGGGCGAGCAGTACGTC. Its protein is CASGYQGAGEQYV.